This T cell receptor beta chain was recovered during a study of control samples from healthy donors and cancer patients. The germline V and J ends were trimmed by 2 bases and 4 bases, with 6 bases remaining between them. The CDR3 length is 13 residues. Germline CDR1 reads MNHNS; CDR2 reads SASEGT. Sequenced by immunoSEQ multiplex PCR; TCRdb stores in-frame clones only, minus some. Here the sample spans around 110,000 clones, 85% to 90% being singletons. The V and J genes are TRBV6-1 and TRBJ1-5; D is ambiguous. The specimen sequenced was blood. The TCR was taken from a woman between 65 and 79 years old in good health. The CDR3 sequence: CASSELGNQPQHF. DNA for the CDR3: TGTGCCAGCAGTGAACTCGGGAATCAGCCCCAGCATTTT.